A single T cell receptor beta chain is shown here with its context. As yet, its antigen is unknown. The PCR made use of 60 Vbeta and 13 Jbeta primers. Method: immunoSEQ multiplex PCR; TCRdb's copy keeps in-frame clones and lacks some. The sample lists 150,000 to 200,000 clones, around 83% seen once, with 4.1% in the top ten. This sample stems from a study of cytomegalovirus exposure and HLA in healthy donors. Study results and limitations: One later analysis reportedly identified an Asian-associated ancestry cluster that showed fewer N-insertions than the roughly 720-donor mean. According to reports, the classifier identified cytomegalovirus status with high specificity and sensitivity.

Sequenced material: PBMCs. The TCR sequence derives from a man aged 50 to 59 in good health and CMV-seropositive.

The CDR3 spells CASSHVDSETQYF. CDR3 nucleotide sequence: TGTGCCAGCAGCCATGTGGACAGCGAGACCCAGTACTTC. V is TRBV6-5 and J is TRBJ2-5, with D possibly TRBD1 on 6 matching bases. Between the trimmed V and J ends, which lost 6 bases and 5 bases, there was a span of 13 bases. This CDR3 is built from 13 residues. CDR1 and CDR2 (germline): MNHEY, SVGAGI.